The 8 T cell receptor gamma chains below were found in one sample sequenced in a study of γδ T cells in repeated Plasmodium falciparum infection. TCRdb re-called the multiplex PCR reads via CATT. The sample includes some 30,000 gamma-chain clones, roughly 1.4% of them seen just once. Vgamma9/Vdelta2+ and Vdelta2-negative gammadelta T cells were flow-sorted from PBMC for bulk sequencing. Sequencing was performed on gamma-delta T cells from blood. Source of these receptors: a pool of human donors (malaria-infected and uninfected, not separated).

This clone was seen repeatedly, ten times or more. The chain uses TRGV8 and TRGJP2. The CDR3 totals 12 residues. V dropped 1 base and J dropped 11; count of bases not matched to a gene: 4. Germline assignment: CDR1 VENAVY and CDR2 YDSYNSRV. This chain's CDR3 is CATWDSGWIKTF. In DNA form, the CDR3 reads TGTGCCACCTGGGATAGCGGGTGGATCAAGACGTTT.

This clone was observed many times. TCRdb lists the protein of a much larger clone for this DNA, which differs at residue 7, so this is likely a read error; the protein given here is translated from the DNA itself. The chain links TRGV9 to TRGJ1 or TRGJ2. TCRdb is silent on the J gene; assignment here came from matching the DNA to germline. CDR3 length: 14 residues. Trimming at V came to 0 bases and at J to 9 bases, leaving 11 bases not matched to a gene. In germline, CDR1 is GITISATS, CDR2 ISYDGTV (reference sequence). CDR3: CALWEVRLGAKKLF. In DNA, the CDR3 is TGTGCCTTGTGGGAGGTGCGTTTGGGGGCTAAGAAACTCTTT.

A word on this clone: The protein given by TCRdb reflects a much larger clone and differs at residue 9 from this DNA's translation, likely from a read error; the protein shown is the DNA's translation. This sequence joins TRGV8 and TRGJP2. The CDR3 is made up of 13 amino acids. Germline CDR1 and CDR2: VENAVY and YDSYNSRV. CDR3 nucleotides: TGTGCCACCTGGGATAGGCGTGATCGGATCAAGACGTTT. Translating gives CATWDRRDRIKTF.

At least ten counts were recorded for this clone. The V and J genes are TRGV9 and TRGJP1. This CDR3 is 15 amino acids long. V dropped 0 bases and J dropped 5; count of bases not matched to a gene: 6. Germline assignment: CDR1 GITISATS and CDR2 ISYDGTV (reference sequence). CDR3 in amino acids: CALWEVHGTGWFKIF. In DNA, the CDR3 is TGTGCCTTGTGGGAGGTGCACGGGACTGGTTGGTTCAAGATATTT.

Comments on this clone: A far more abundant clone sits one base away, making this likely a read error. The chain employs TRGV4 and TRGJ1 or TRGJ2. TCRdb does not report a J gene; here it was assigned by matching the DNA to germline references. The CDR3 totals 12 residues. The germline CDR1 and CDR2 sequences are EGSTGY and YDSYTSSV. The CDR3 DNA follows: TGCGCCACCTGGGGAGCAGGATATAAGAAACTCTTT. This translates into CATWGAGYKKLF.

This clone was detected ten times or more. The CDR3 DNA reads TGTGCCACCTGGGATCAAGAGGGAGGGGGGGTTTATTATAAGAAACTCTTT. It codes for CATWDQEGGGVYYKKLF. The chain carries TRGV4 and TRGJ1 or TRGJ2. In the absence of a J gene in TCRdb, the DNA was matched to germline to assign it here. CDR3 length equals 17 residues. CDR1 is EGSTGY and CDR2 is YDSYTSSV in the germline V gene. V shed 3 bases and J 3 bases; nucleotides not matched to a gene: 17.

Worth noting for this clone: TCRdb's listed protein matches a much larger clone and diverges from this DNA's translation at residue 9, likely through a read error; the protein shown comes from the DNA. This chain connects TRGV9 to TRGJ1 or TRGJ2. The J gene, missing from TCRdb, was assigned here through DNA to germline matching. Germline V gene lookup returns CDR1 GITISATS and CDR2 ISYDGTV (reference sequence). This CDR3 is 13 amino acids long. CDR3 bases: TGTGCCTTGTGGGAGGGACCTTATCATAAGAAACTCTTT. Translating gives CALWEGPYHKKLF.

This clone was seen at least ten times. This chain links TRGV4 with TRGJ1 or TRGJ2. TCRdb records no J gene; here it was assigned by comparing the DNA to germline. V dropped 0 bases and J dropped 4; count of bases not matched to a gene: 9. The CDR3 sequence is 15 residues long. Germline V lookup: CDR1 EGSTGY, CDR2 YDSYTSSV. The CDR3 region is CATWDGLREYYKKLF. DNA of the CDR3: TGTGCCACCTGGGATGGGCTTAGGGAATATTATAAGAAACTCTTT.